This TCR beta chain was obtained from a study of T cell repertoires in cytomegalovirus infection. TCRdb reprocessed the reads with MiXCR, giving one entry per CDR3 protein. The repertoire consists of approximately 910,000 distinct CDR3 sequences, with about 33% occurring once and the leading ten covering roughly 13%. The CDR3 is made up of 13 amino acids. Trimming shortened V by 1 base and J by 4 bases, and 7 bases separated the two germline ends. Per germline, CDR1 DFQATT and CDR2 SNEGSKA (reference sequence). This clonotype was counted between two and nine times. As yet, its antigen is unknown. Study-wide results and caveats: Dominating the ex vivo response were TCR beta clonotypes that were CMV-specific and HLA-C-restricted.

The source material was cultured CD8+ T cells from PBMCs, sampled from culture after CMV antigen stimulation. V is TRBV20-1 and J is TRBJ2-2, with D hard to call. This clonotype was sampled from a human donor in good health (CMV status not recorded). Some clones in this sample may be carry-over from other donors' samples. CDR3 sequence: CSARVLATGELFF. The CDR3 coding sequence is TGCAGTGCTAGAGTGCTGGCCACCGGGGAGCTGTTTTTT.